The rows below give T cell receptor beta chains drawn from one sample of a study of cytomegalovirus exposure and HLA in healthy donors. Some clones are missing from TCRdb's copy, which holds only in-frame ones; the method was immunoSEQ multiplex PCR. The data show approximately 150,000 clones, about 80% seen once. Sequencing used PBMCs. Every receptor here comes from a man aged 25-45 years in good health and CMV-seropositive. Both conserved end residues are trimmed from each CDR3. The order of the fields is J gene, V gene, CDR3 length, CDR3 protein.

J gene: TRBJ2-1
V gene: TRBV5-1
CDR3 length: 14
CDR3 protein: ASSPASGGPDNEQF

J gene: TRBJ2-7
V gene: TRBV5-5
CDR3 length: 13
CDR3 protein: ASSLPSTGAYEQY

J gene: TRBJ1-5
V gene: TRBV28
CDR3 length: 14
CDR3 protein: ASSRDQGTISQPQH

J gene: TRBJ2-2
V gene: TRBV5-6
CDR3 length: 12
CDR3 protein: ASSLAPSGGELF

J gene: TRBJ2-7
V gene: TRBV11-2
CDR3 length: 11
CDR3 protein: ASNPGQTYEQY

J gene: TRBJ2-7
V gene: TRBV5-4
CDR3 length: 13
CDR3 protein: ASSLNGQVLYEQY

J gene: TRBJ2-5
V gene: TRBV18
CDR3 length: 14
CDR3 protein: ASSPNIGTVQETQY

J gene: TRBJ2-7
V gene: TRBV2
CDR3 length: 10
CDR3 protein: ASLQGTSEQY

J gene: TRBJ2-3
V gene: TRBV2
CDR3 length: 12
CDR3 protein: ASTERWNADTQY

J gene: TRBJ1-5
V gene: TRBV7-9
CDR3 length: 13
CDR3 protein: ASSLDGGSNQPQH

J gene: TRBJ2-2
V gene: TRBV14
CDR3 length: 13
CDR3 protein: ASSLYTGDTGELF

J gene: TRBJ2-1
V gene: TRBV18
CDR3 length: 13
CDR3 protein: ASSPGGGTYNEQF

J gene: TRBJ1-5
V gene: TRBV10-3
CDR3 length: 13
CDR3 protein: ATNTGFGNNQPQH

J gene: TRBJ2-1
V gene: TRBV19
CDR3 length: 13
CDR3 protein: ASSITGTSNNEQF

J gene: TRBJ1-1
V gene: TRBV7-2
CDR3 length: 11
CDR3 protein: ASSLARNTEAF

J gene: TRBJ2-3
V gene: TRBV10-1
CDR3 length: 13
CDR3 protein: ASSESGSRTDTQY

J gene: TRBJ1-2
V gene: TRBV2
CDR3 length: 12
CDR3 protein: ASSPRQGGYGYT

J gene: TRBJ2-1
V gene: TRBV4-1
CDR3 length: 14
CDR3 protein: ASSQDSQAGTDEQF

J gene: TRBJ2-1
V gene: TRBV10-2
CDR3 length: 10
CDR3 protein: ASSEFRQEQF

J gene: TRBJ1-2
V gene: TRBV28
CDR3 length: 11
CDR3 protein: ASHRGSSYGYT

J gene: TRBJ2-2
V gene: TRBV18
CDR3 length: 14
CDR3 protein: ASSPPGKGNTGELF

J gene: TRBJ2-7
V gene: TRBV9
CDR3 length: 11
CDR3 protein: ASSAGTDYEQY

J gene: TRBJ1-1
V gene: TRBV6-5
CDR3 length: 13
CDR3 protein: ASTPSRDRDTEAF

J gene: TRBJ1-1
V gene: TRBV19
CDR3 length: 9
CDR3 protein: ASSDYNEAF

J gene: TRBJ2-2
V gene: TRBV4-1
CDR3 length: 16
CDR3 protein: ASSQAGTGAVNTGELF

J gene: TRBJ2-3
V gene: TRBV10-3
CDR3 length: 14
CDR3 protein: AISWGQTSVTDTQY

J gene: TRBJ2-2
V gene: TRBV10-1
CDR3 length: 11
CDR3 protein: ASSDLNTGELF

J gene: TRBJ1-6
V gene: TRBV6-1
CDR3 length: 12
CDR3 protein: ASSEPGGNSPLH

J gene: TRBJ2-1
V gene: TRBV2
CDR3 length: 15
CDR3 protein: ASEVGQGRAGSGEQF

J gene: TRBJ2-7
V gene: TRBV6-1
CDR3 length: 14
CDR3 protein: ASSEAAGQGNYEQY

J gene: TRBJ2-6
V gene: TRBV9
CDR3 length: 13
CDR3 protein: ASSPRGWGANVLT

J gene: TRBJ2-5
V gene: TRBV5-1
CDR3 length: 13
CDR3 protein: ASSVPQGAGKTQY

J gene: TRBJ2-3
V gene: TRBV4-3
CDR3 length: 14
CDR3 protein: ASSQDLRGGTDTQY

J gene: TRBJ2-3
V gene: TRBV7-2
CDR3 length: 11
CDR3 protein: ASSLGLTDTQY

J gene: TRBJ1-3
V gene: TRBV5-1
CDR3 length: 12
CDR3 protein: ASSLPGGGNTIY

J gene: TRBJ2-7
V gene: TRBV28
CDR3 length: 14
CDR3 protein: ASSSRWTESSYEQY

J gene: TRBJ1-4
V gene: TRBV6-1
CDR3 length: 13
CDR3 protein: ASSEATGINEKLF

J gene: TRBJ2-7
V gene: TRBV6-6
CDR3 length: 13
CDR3 protein: ASSYSDRGGSEQY

J gene: TRBJ1-2
V gene: TRBV4-3
CDR3 length: 13
CDR3 protein: ASSQPGQGNYGYT

J gene: TRBJ2-6
V gene: TRBV28
CDR3 length: 13
CDR3 protein: ASTYGGTGANVLT

J gene: TRBJ2-5
V gene: TRBV7-6
CDR3 length: 11
CDR3 protein: ASSVPGLETQY

J gene: TRBJ2-1
V gene: TRBV7-9
CDR3 length: 12
CDR3 protein: ASAEGWRAYEQF

J gene: TRBJ2-2
V gene: TRBV4-1
CDR3 length: 14
CDR3 protein: ASSQDQQGRTGELF

J gene: TRBJ1-1
V gene: TRBV5-5
CDR3 length: 10
CDR3 protein: ASSTWSTEAF

J gene: TRBJ1-2
V gene: TRBV2
CDR3 length: 9
CDR3 protein: ASSLSYGYT

J gene: TRBJ2-1
V gene: TRBV5-1
CDR3 length: 14
CDR3 protein: ASSTGLAGVYNEQF

J gene: TRBJ1-2
V gene: TRBV12-5
CDR3 length: 14
CDR3 protein: ASGTRPGQGESGYT

J gene: TRBJ1-1
V gene: TRBV2
CDR3 length: 11
CDR3 protein: ASSVQGNTEAF

J gene: TRBJ2-1
V gene: TRBV2
CDR3 length: 11
CDR3 protein: ASSDVGVTEQF